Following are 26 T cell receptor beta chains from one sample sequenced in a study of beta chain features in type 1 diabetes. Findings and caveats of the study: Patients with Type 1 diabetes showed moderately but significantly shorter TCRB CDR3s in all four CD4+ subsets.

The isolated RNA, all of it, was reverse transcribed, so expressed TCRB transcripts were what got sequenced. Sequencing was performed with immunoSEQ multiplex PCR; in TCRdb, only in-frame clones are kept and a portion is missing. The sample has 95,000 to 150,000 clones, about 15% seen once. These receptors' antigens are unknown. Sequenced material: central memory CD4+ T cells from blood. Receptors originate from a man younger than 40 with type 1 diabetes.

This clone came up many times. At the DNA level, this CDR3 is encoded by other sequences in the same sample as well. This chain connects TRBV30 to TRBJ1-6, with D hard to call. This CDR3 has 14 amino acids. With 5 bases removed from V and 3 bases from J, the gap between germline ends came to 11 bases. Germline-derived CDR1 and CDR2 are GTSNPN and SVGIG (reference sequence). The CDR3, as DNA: TGTGCCTGGGGTCGGGGTTACTATAATTCACCCCTCCACTTT. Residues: CAWGRGYYNSPLHF.

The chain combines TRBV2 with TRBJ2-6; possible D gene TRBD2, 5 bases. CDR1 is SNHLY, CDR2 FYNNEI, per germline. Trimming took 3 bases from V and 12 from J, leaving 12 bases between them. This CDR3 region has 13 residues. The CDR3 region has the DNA TGTGCCAGCAGTGATAATAGAGGGAGCGTCCTGACTTTC. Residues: CASSDNRGSVLTF.

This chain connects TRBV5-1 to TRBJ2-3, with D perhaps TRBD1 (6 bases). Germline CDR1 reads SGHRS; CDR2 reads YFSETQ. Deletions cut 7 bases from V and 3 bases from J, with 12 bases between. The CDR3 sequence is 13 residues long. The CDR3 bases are TGCGCCAGCTTTCTACAGGGAACAGATACGCAGTATTTT. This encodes CASFLQGTDTQYF.

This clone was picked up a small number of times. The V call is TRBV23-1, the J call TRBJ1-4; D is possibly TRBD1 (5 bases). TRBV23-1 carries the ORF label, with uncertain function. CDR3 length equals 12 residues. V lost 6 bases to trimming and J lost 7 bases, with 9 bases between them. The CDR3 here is CASRGGSEKLFF. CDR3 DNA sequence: TGCGCCAGCAGGGGGGGTTCTGAAAAACTGTTTTTT.

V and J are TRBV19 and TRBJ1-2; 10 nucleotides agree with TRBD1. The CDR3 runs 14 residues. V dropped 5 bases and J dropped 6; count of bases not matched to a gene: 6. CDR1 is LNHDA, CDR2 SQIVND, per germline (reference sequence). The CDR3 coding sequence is TGTGCCAGTAGTCCGGACAGGGGGATTAATGGCTACACCTTC. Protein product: CASSPDRGINGYTF.

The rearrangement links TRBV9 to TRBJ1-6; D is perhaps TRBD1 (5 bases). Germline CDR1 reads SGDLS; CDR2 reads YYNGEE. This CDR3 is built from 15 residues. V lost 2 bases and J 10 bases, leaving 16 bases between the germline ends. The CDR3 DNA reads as TGTGCCAGCAGCGTCAACCCAGGGTCCCCCTCACCCCTCCACTTT. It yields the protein CASSVNPGSPSPLHF.

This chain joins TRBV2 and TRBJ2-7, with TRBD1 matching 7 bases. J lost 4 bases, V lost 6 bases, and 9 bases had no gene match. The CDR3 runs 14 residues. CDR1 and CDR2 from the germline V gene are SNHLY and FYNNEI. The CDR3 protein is CASRDRDRQYEQYF. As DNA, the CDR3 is TGTGCCAGCAGAGACCGGGACAGACAATACGAGCAGTACTTC.

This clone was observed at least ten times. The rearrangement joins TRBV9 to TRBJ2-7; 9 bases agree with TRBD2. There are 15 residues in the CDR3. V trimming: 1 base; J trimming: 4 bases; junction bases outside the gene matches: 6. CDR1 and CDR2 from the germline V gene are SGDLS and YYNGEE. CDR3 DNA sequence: TGTGCCAGCAGCGTACGGTCTAGCGGGGTATACGAGCAGTACTTC. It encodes CASSVRSSGVYEQYF.

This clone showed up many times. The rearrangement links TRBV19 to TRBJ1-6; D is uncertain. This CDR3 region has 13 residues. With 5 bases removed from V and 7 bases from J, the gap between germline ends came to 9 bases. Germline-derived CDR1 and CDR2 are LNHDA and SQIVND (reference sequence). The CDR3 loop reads CASSEGSNSPLHF. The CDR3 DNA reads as TGTGCCAGTAGTGAAGGATCAAATTCACCCCTCCACTTT.

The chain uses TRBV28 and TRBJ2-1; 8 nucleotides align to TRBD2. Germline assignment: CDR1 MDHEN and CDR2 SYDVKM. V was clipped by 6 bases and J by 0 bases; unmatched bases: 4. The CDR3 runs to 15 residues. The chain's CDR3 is CASRTSGGSYNEQFF. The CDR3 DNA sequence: TGTGCCAGCAGAACTAGCGGAGGCTCCTACAATGAGCAGTTCTTC.

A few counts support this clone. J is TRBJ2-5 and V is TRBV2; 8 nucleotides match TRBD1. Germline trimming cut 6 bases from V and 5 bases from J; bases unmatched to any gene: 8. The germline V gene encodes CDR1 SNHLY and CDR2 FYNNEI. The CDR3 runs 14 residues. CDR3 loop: CASRETGALETQYF. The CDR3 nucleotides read TGTGCCAGCAGGGAGACAGGGGCGTTGGAGACCCAGTACTTC. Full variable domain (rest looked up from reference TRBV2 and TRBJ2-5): EPEVTQTPSHQVTQMGQEVILRCVPISNHLYFYWYRQILGQKVEFLVSFYNNEISEKSEIFDDQFSVERPDGSNFTLKIRSTKLEDSAMYFCASRETGALETQYFGPGTRLLVL.

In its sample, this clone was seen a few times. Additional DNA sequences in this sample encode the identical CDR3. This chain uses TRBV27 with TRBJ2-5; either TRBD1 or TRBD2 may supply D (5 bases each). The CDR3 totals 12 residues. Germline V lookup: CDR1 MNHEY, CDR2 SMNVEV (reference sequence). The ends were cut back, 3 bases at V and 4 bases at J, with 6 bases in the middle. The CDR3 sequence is CASSLRGETQYF. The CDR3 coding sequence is TGTGCCAGCAGTTTGAGGGGAGAGACCCAGTACTTC.

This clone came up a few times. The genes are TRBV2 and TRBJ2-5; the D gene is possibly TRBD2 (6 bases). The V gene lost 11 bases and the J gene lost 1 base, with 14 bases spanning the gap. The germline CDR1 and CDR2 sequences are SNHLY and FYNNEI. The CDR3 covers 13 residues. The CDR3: CAGWRVTQETQYF. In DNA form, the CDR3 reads TGTGCCGGTTGGAGGGTTACCCAAGAGACCCAGTACTTC.

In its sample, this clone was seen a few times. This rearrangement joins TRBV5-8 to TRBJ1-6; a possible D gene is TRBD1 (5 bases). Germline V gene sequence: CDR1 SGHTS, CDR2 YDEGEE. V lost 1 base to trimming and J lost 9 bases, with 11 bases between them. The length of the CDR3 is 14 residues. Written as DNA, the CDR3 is TGTGCCAGCAGCTTGCAGGGATCCGGTTCACCCCTCCACTTT. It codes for CASSLQGSGSPLHF.

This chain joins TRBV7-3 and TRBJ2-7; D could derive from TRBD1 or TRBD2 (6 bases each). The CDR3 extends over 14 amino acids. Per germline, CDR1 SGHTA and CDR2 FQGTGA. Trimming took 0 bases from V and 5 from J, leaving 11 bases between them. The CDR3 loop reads CASSLTKGEDEQYF. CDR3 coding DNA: TGTGCCAGCAGCTTAACGAAGGGGGAGGACGAGCAGTACTTC.

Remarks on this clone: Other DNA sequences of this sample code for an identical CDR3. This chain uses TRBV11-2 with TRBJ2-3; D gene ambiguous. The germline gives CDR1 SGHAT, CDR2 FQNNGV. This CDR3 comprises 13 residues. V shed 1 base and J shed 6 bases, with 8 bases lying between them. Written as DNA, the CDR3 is TGTGCCAGCAGCTTAGCAGGCGCGGATACGCAGTATTTT. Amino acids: CASSLAGADTQYF. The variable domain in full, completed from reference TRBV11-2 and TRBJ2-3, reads EAGVAQSPRYKIIEKRQSVAFWCNPISGHATLYWYQQILGQGPKLLIQFQNNGVVDDSQLPKDRFSAERLKGVDSTLKIQPAKLEDSAVYLCASSLAGADTQYFGPGTRLTVL.

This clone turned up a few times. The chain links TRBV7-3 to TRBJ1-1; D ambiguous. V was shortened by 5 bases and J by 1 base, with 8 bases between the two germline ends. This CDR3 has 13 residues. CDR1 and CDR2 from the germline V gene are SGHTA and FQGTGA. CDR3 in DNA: TGTGCCAGCAGCCCTATAAGGAACACTGAAGCTTTCTTT. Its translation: CASSPIRNTEAFF.

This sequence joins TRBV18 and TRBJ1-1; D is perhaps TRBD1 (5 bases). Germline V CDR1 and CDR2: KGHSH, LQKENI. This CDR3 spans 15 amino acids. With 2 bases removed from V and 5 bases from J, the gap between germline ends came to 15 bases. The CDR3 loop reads CASSPEGSGRTEAFF. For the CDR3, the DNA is TGTGCCAGCTCACCAGAAGGGTCAGGGCGAACTGAAGCTTTCTTT.

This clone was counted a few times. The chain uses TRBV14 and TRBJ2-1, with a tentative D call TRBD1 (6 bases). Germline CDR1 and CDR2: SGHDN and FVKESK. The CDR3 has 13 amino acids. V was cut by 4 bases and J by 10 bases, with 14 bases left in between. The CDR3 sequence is CASSLNRVPEQFF. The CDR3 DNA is TGTGCCAGCAGCCTTAACAGGGTACCGGAGCAGTTCTTC.

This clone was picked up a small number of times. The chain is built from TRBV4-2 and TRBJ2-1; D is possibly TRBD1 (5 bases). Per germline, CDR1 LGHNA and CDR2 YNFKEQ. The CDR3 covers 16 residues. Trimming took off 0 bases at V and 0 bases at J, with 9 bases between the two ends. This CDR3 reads CASSQDRQSSYNEQFF. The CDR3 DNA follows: TGTGCCAGCAGCCAAGATAGACAGAGCTCCTACAATGAGCAGTTCTTC.

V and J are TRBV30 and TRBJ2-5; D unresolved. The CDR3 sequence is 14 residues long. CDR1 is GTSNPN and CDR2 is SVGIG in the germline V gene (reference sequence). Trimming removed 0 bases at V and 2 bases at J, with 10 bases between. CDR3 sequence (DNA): TGTGCCTGGAGTGTCAGCGCGAGTCAAGAGACCCAGTACTTC. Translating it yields CAWSVSASQETQYF.

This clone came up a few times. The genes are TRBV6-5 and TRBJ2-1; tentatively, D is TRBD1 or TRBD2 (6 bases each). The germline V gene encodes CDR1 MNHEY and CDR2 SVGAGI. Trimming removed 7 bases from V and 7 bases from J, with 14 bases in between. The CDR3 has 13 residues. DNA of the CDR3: TGTGCCAGCATCGTAAAAGGGGGGAATGAGCAGTTCTTC. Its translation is CASIVKGGNEQFF.

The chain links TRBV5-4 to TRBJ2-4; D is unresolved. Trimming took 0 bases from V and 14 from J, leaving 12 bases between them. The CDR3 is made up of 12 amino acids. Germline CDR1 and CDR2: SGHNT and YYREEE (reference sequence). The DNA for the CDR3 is TGTGCCAGCAGCTTGGCGAGCACCTCCGAGTACTTC. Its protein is CASSLASTSEYF. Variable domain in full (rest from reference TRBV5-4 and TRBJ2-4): ETGVTQSPTHLIKTRGQQVTLRCSSQSGHNTVSWYQQALGQGPQFIFQYYREEENGRGNFPPRFSGLQFPNYSSELNVNALELDDSALYLCASSLASTSEYFGAGTRLSVL.

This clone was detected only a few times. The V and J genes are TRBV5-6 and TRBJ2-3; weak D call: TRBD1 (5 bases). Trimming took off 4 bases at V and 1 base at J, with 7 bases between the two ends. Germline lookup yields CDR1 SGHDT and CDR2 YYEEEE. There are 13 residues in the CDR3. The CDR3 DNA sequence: TGTGCCAGCAGCCGACAGCGCACAGATACGCAGTATTTT. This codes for CASSRQRTDTQYF. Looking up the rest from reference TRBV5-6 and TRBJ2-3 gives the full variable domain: DAGVTQSPTHLIKTRGQQVTLRCSPKSGHDTVSWYQQALGQGPQFIFQYYEEEERQRGNFPDRFSGHQFPNYSSELNVNALLLGDSALYLCASSRQRTDTQYFGPGTRLTVL.

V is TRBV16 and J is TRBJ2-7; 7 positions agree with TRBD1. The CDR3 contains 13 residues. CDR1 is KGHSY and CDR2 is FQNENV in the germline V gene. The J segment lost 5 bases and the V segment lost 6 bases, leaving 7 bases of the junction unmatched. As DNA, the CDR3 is TGTGCCAGCAGTCCGACAGGGCTGGACGAGCAGTACTTC. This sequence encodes CASSPTGLDEQYF.

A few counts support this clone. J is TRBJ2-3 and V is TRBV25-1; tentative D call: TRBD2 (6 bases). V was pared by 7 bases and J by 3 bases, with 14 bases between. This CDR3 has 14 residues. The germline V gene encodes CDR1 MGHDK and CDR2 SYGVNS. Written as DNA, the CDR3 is TGTGCCAGCACACGGCGGGGCCTGACAGATACGCAGTATTTT. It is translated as CASTRRGLTDTQYF.